This TCR beta chain was documented in a study of blood T cell repertoires in COVID-19. Study summary: PBMCs, B-cell-depleted T cells, or T cells were the source of the cDNA or gDNA that made up the material.

CDR3 length: 20 residues. V shed 2 bases, J shed 1 base, and the junction held 14 bases outside the gene matches. Germline assignment: CDR1 MNHEY and CDR2 SVGEGT. Authors' processing steps: The assay estimated nucleated cells by amplifying reference gene primers. Generated by immunoSEQ multiplex PCR, the TCRdb table keeps only in-frame clones and is missing some. That table gives V, J and clone size, and the DNA gave D and trimming. The data show around 140,000 clones, 80% to 90% seen once. Sequences were obtained from peripheral blood. The clonotype originates from a man between 45 and 60 years old with active COVID-19. The chain recombines TRBV6-2 or TRBV6-3 with TRBJ2-6; 7 nucleotides align to TRBD1. This CDR3 is CASSYARRTGNRSGANVLTF. CDR3 DNA: TGTGCCAGCAGTTACGCTCGGCGGACAGGTAACAGGTCTGGGGCCAACGTCCTGACTTTC.